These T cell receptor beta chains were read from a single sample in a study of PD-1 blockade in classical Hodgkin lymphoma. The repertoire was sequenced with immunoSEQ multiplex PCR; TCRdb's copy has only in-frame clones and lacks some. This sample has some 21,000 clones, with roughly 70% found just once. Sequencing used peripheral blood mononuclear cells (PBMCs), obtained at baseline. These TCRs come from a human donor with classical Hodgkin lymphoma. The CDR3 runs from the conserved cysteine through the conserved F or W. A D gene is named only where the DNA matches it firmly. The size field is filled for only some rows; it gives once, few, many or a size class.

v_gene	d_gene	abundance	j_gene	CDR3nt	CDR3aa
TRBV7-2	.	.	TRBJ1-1	TGTGCCAGCAGCTTAGCAAAAGGTGTTAACACTGAAGCTTTCTTT	CASSLAKGVNTEAFF
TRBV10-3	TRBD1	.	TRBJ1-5	TGTGCCGTCAGGGGGCGTGGGAGCAATCAGCCCCAGCATTTT	CAVRGRGSNQPQHF
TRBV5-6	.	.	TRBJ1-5	TGTGCCAGCAGCTTTTCCCCCGGCCAGCCCCAGCATTTT	CASSFSPGQPQHF
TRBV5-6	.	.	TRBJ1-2	TGTGCCAGCAGCTTGGGGGCGGGGTGGGGCTACACCTTC	CASSLGAGWGYTF
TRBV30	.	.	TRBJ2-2	TGTGCCTGGACTAGCGTAGCCGGGGAGCTGTTTTTT	CAWTSVAGELFF
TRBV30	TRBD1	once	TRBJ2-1	TGTGCCTGGAGCACTACCGGGACAGGGTACAATGAGCAGTTCTTC	CAWSTTGTGYNEQFF
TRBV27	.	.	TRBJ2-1	TGTGCCAGCAGTTTATTGAGAAGGGTCAATGAGCAGTTCTTC	CASSLLRRVNEQFF
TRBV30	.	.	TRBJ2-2	TGTGCCTGGAGTGTTCTGGACAGCCACACCGGGGAGCTGTTTTTT	CAWSVLDSHTGELFF